This entry lists 15 T cell receptor beta chains sequenced from one sample in a study of OX40 agonist ivuxolimab in advanced cancers. Libraries were prepared by immunoSEQ multiplex PCR; TCRdb keeps only in-frame clonotypes and omits some of them. Of approximately 64,000 clones listed, more than 80% were seen once; the top ten hold 2.8%. Sequences were derived from CD4+ or CD8+ T cells sorted from blood, sampled in a trial of the OX40 agonist ivuxolimab. The receptors shown here come from an adult with an advanced solid tumor such as melanoma, head and neck, liver or kidney cancer.

The rearrangement uses TRBV28 and TRBJ1-1; D gene unclear. CDR1 and CDR2 from the germline V gene are MDHEN and SYDVKM. The CDR3 extends over 11 amino acids. V was trimmed by 2 bases and J by 5 bases, leaving 3 bases between them. CDR3: CASSLRTEAFF. The CDR3, as DNA: TGTGCCAGCAGTTTAAGGACTGAAGCTTTCTTT.

Written as DNA, the CDR3 is TGCGCCAGCAGCTTACAGGAGGACACTGAAGCTTTCTTT. Translating it yields CASSLQEDTEAFF. V and J are TRBV5-1 and TRBJ1-1, with D possibly matching TRBD1 (5 bases). V lost 2 bases to trimming and J lost 3 bases, with 8 bases between them. CDR3 size: 13 residues. Germline V gene data show CDR1 as SGHRS and CDR2 as YFSETQ.

The gene calls are TRBV6-5 and TRBJ1-6, with D maybe TRBD1 (5 bases). This CDR3 region has 14 residues. Trimming cost V 6 bases and J 6 bases, with 12 bases left between them. Per the germline V gene, CDR1 is MNHEY and CDR2 is SVGAGI. The CDR3, as DNA: TGTGCCAGCAGACCGGACATAGCTAATTCACCCCTCCACTTT. Its protein is CASRPDIANSPLHF.

The J gene is TRBJ2-7, the V gene TRBV6-1; 8 bases match TRBD1. This CDR3 has 15 residues. Trimming removed 1 base from V and 1 base from J; junction bases left unmatched: 3. Germline CDR1 reads MNHNS; CDR2 reads SASEGT. The CDR3 sequence: CASSEGTGYSYEQYF. The CDR3 DNA reads as TGTGCCAGCAGTGAAGGGACAGGGTATTCCTACGAGCAGTACTTC.

The chain carries TRBV28 and TRBJ2-7; weak D call: TRBD1 (5 bases). The CDR3 has 14 residues. Per the germline V gene, CDR1 is MDHEN and CDR2 is SYDVKM. Between the trimmed V and J ends, which lost 5 bases and 6 bases, there was a span of 17 bases. The CDR3 DNA reads TGTGCCAGCAGTAACCCGACAGACCCCGCCGAGCAGTACTTC. This sequence encodes CASSNPTDPAEQYF.

This clone was picked up one time. V usage is TRBV7-2 and J usage is TRBJ2-2, with TRBD1 matching 8 bases. V lost 5 bases and J lost 5; bases outside the gene matches: 7. Looked up from germline, CDR1 is SGHTA and CDR2 is FQGNSA. CDR3 length equals 15 residues. The CDR3 DNA reads as TGTGCCAGCAGCCCGTGGACAGGGCGGACCGGGGAGCTGTTTTTT. This encodes CASSPWTGRTGELFF.

This clone was observed a handful of times. V usage is TRBV6-6 and J usage is TRBJ1-2; D call uncertain. The germline V gene encodes CDR1 MNHNY and CDR2 SVGAGI (reference sequence). V was trimmed by 0 bases and J by 4 bases, leaving 15 bases between them. This CDR3 comprises 16 residues. The CDR3 DNA reads as TGTGCCAGCAGTTACTCTCAGAACGCAGCCTCCTATGGCTACACCTTC. It translates to CASSYSQNAASYGYTF.

The CDR3 DNA is TGTGCCAGCTCACAGGGACAAGCAGCAGATACGCAGTATTTT. Amino acid sequence: CASSQGQAADTQYF. The chain employs TRBV18 and TRBJ2-3; perhaps TRBD1 as D (6 bases). V lost 4 bases and J 4 bases, leaving 12 bases between the germline ends. Germline loops: CDR1 KGHSH, CDR2 LQKENI. The CDR3 consists of 14 residues. The variable domain in full, with the rest retrieved from reference TRBV18 and TRBJ2-3, is NAGVMQNPRHLVRRRGQEARLRCSPMKGHSHVYWYRQLPEEGLKFMVYLQKENIIDESGMPKERFSAEFPKEGPSILRIQQVVRGDSAAYFCASSQGQAADTQYFGPGTRLTVL.

The chain combines TRBV7-9 with TRBJ2-7; 11 bases are shared with TRBD1. This CDR3 has 16 residues. The germline V gene has CDR1 SEHNR and CDR2 FQNEAQ (reference sequence). After removal of 5 bases from V and 7 bases from J, the junction contained 13 bases not matched to a gene. In nucleotides, the CDR3 is TGTGCCAGCAGCCCCCTGGGAGGACAGGGGGCTGGAGAGCAGTACTTC. Its protein product is CASSPLGGQGAGEQYF.

V and J are TRBV6-1 and TRBJ1-3, with unresolved D. The germline V gene encodes CDR1 MNHNS and CDR2 SASEGT. V lost 6 bases to trimming and J lost 0 bases, with 12 bases between them. The CDR3 is 15 residues long. The CDR3 spells CASSTTLHSGNTIYF. The CDR3, as DNA: TGTGCCAGCAGCACAACACTGCACTCTGGAAACACCATATATTTT.

The chain links TRBV5-6 to TRBJ2-1; 7 bases align to TRBD1. Germline-derived CDR1 and CDR2 are SGHDT and YYEEEE. J gave up 3 bases and V 2 bases, and 2 bases lay outside the gene matches. CDR3 length equals 14 residues. In nucleotides, the CDR3 is TGTGCCAGCAGCTTTAACAGGGGCTACAATGAGCAGTTCTTC. Protein product: CASSFNRGYNEQFF.

The chain is built from TRBV5-1 and TRBJ2-4, with D possibly matching TRBD1 (5 bases). V lost 0 bases and J lost 6, with 16 bases in between. The germline CDR1 and CDR2 sequences are SGHRS and YFSETQ. The CDR3 runs to 16 residues. CDR3 DNA: TGCGCCAGCAGCTTGGCCTTCCGTGGGGCGGCAAACATTCAGTACTTC. Its protein product is CASSLAFRGAANIQYF.

This rearrangement joins TRBV6-1 to TRBJ1-1; TRBD1 might be the D (6 bases). The V end lost 4 bases, the J end lost 0 bases, and 9 bases lay between the germline ends. Germline lookup yields CDR1 MNHNS and CDR2 SASEGT. The CDR3 has 14 amino acids. Here the CDR3 reads CASSVGQMNTEAFF. CDR3 sequence (DNA): TGTGCCAGCAGTGTAGGACAGATGAACACTGAAGCTTTCTTT.

The chain links TRBV9 to TRBJ1-1; the match to TRBD1 covers 7 bases. CDR1 is SGDLS and CDR2 is YYNGEE in the germline V gene. The CDR3 spans 15 residues. V lost 0 bases, J lost 4 bases, and 6 bases stayed unmatched. For the CDR3, the DNA is TGTGCCAGCAGCGTAGCCTCAGGGGGGAGCACTGAAGCTTTCTTT. Translation gives CASSVASGGSTEAFF. The entire variable domain, with the rest obtained from reference TRBV9 and TRBJ1-1, is as follows: DSGVTQTPKHLITATGQRVTLRCSPRSGDLSVYWYQQSLDQGLQFLIQYYNGEERAKGNILERFSAQQFPDLHSELNLSSLELGDSALYFCASSVASGGSTEAFFGQGTRLTVV.

The chain recombines TRBV6-6 with TRBJ1-4; a possible D gene is TRBD1 (5 bases). CDR1 MNHNY and CDR2 SVGAGI come from the germline V gene (reference sequence). The CDR3 length is 15 residues. Trimming pared 0 bases from V and 7 bases from J, leaving 12 bases between. The CDR3 protein is CASSYSSWDAEKLFF. The CDR3 nucleotides are TGTGCCAGCAGTTACTCTAGCTGGGACGCTGAAAAACTGTTTTTT.